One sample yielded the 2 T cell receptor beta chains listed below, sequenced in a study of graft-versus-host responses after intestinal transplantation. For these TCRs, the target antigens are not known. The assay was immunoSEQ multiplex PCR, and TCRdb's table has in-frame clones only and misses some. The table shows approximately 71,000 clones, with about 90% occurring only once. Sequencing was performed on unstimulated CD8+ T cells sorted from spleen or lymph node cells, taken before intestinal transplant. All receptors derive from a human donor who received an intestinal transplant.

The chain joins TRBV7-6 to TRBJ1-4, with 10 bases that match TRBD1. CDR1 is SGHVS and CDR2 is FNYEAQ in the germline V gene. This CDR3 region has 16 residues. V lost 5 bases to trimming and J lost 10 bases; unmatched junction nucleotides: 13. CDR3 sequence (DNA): TGTGCCAGCAGCCCTGCGCCGGGACAGGGGTTGGGAAAACTGTTTTTT. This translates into CASSPAPGQGLGKLFF.

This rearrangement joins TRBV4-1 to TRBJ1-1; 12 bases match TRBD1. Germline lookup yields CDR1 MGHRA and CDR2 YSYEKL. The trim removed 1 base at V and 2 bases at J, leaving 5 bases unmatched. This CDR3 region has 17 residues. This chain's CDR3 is CASSQGPGQGANTEAFF. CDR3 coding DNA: TGCGCCAGCAGCCAAGGCCCGGGACAGGGGGCAAACACTGAAGCTTTCTTT.